These T cell receptor beta chains were read from a single sample in a study of T cell responses to AZD1222 COVID-19 vaccine. Only in-frame clones appear in the TCRdb table, and some are missing; sequencing was by immunoSEQ multiplex PCR. This table holds 80,000 or so clones, approximately 85% found once. This material consisted of peripheral blood, taken 28 days after the second AZD1222 dose. All receptors derive from an adult who received the AZD1222 COVID-19 vaccine. CDR3s include the opening cysteine and the closing phenylalanine or tryptophan. Fields, in order: D gene, clone size, V gene, J gene, CDR3 DNA, CDR3 protein. The D gene is left open where the match is weak. Clone size is stated in some rows and not others, as once, few, many or a class when expanded.

TRBD1	.	TRBV2	TRBJ2-2	TGTGCCAGCCGCCGGGACAGGGGGAACACCGGGGAGCTGTTTTTT	CASRRDRGNTGELFF
TRBD1	few	TRBV7-9	TRBJ1-2	TGTGCCAGCAGCTACCGGGACAGGGGTATTAATGGCTACACCTTC	CASSYRDRGINGYTF
.	.	TRBV4-1	TRBJ1-5	TGCGCCAGCAGCCACGGACTATATAGCAATCAGCCCCAGCATTTT	CASSHGLYSNQPQHF
TRBD1	.	TRBV5-4	TRBJ2-6	TGTGCCAGCAGCTCGGGACAGTATGGGGCCAACGTCCTGACTTTC	CASSSGQYGANVLTF
.	once	TRBV7-9	TRBJ1-1	TGTGCCAGCAGCTTAGCGGCCCCTGAAGCTTTCTTT	CASSLAAPEAFF
TRBD1	.	TRBV7-9	TRBJ2-7	TGTGCCAGCAGCTTAGGGGGACAGACCTACGAGCAGTACTTC	CASSLGGQTYEQYF
TRBD2	.	TRBV30	TRBJ2-3	TGTGCCTGGAGTGTTCTAGCGGGAGCCACAGATACGCAGTATTTT	CAWSVLAGATDTQYF
.	few	TRBV11-2	TRBJ1-1	TGTGCCAGCACCCTCACAGGGAGGGACACTGAAGCTTTCTTT	CASTLTGRDTEAFF
.	.	TRBV28	TRBJ1-2	TGTGCCAGCAGTTTTGTGGCCGGCTACTATGGCTACACCTTC	CASSFVAGYYGYTF
.	.	TRBV2	TRBJ1-1	TGTGCCAGCAGTGAAGCGCGCGGGGGAGAAGCTTTCTTT	CASSEARGGEAFF
TRBD1	once	TRBV5-1	TRBJ1-2	TGCGCCAGCAGCCAGGCGGGACAGAGACTAGCTAACTATGGCTACACCTTC	CASSQAGQRLANYGYTF
.	.	TRBV5-6	TRBJ1-2	TGTGCCAGCAGCTTGGGGATTCAGGGGTACTATGGCTACACCTTC	CASSLGIQGYYGYTF
.	.	TRBV5-8	TRBJ2-5	TGTGCCAGCAGCAAACGGGGCCTTAGAGAAGAGACCCAGTACTTC	CASSKRGLREETQYF
.	.	TRBV7-3	TRBJ1-6	TGTGCCAGCAGCTTAAATTCCGACTCGTCACCCCTCCACTTT	CASSLNSDSSPLHF
.	.	TRBV5-1	TRBJ2-1	TGCGCCAGCAGCTTGGGTCCAGGCAGCTCCTACAATGAGCAGTTCTTC	CASSLGPGSSYNEQFF
.	.	TRBV4-2	TRBJ1-2	TGTGCCAGCAGCCAAGCCATATCAGGGGGCTACACCTTC	CASSQAISGGYTF
.	.	TRBV20-1	TRBJ1-4	TGCAGTGCTAGTCGGCAGGGGTATGAAAAACTGTTTTTT	CSASRQGYEKLFF